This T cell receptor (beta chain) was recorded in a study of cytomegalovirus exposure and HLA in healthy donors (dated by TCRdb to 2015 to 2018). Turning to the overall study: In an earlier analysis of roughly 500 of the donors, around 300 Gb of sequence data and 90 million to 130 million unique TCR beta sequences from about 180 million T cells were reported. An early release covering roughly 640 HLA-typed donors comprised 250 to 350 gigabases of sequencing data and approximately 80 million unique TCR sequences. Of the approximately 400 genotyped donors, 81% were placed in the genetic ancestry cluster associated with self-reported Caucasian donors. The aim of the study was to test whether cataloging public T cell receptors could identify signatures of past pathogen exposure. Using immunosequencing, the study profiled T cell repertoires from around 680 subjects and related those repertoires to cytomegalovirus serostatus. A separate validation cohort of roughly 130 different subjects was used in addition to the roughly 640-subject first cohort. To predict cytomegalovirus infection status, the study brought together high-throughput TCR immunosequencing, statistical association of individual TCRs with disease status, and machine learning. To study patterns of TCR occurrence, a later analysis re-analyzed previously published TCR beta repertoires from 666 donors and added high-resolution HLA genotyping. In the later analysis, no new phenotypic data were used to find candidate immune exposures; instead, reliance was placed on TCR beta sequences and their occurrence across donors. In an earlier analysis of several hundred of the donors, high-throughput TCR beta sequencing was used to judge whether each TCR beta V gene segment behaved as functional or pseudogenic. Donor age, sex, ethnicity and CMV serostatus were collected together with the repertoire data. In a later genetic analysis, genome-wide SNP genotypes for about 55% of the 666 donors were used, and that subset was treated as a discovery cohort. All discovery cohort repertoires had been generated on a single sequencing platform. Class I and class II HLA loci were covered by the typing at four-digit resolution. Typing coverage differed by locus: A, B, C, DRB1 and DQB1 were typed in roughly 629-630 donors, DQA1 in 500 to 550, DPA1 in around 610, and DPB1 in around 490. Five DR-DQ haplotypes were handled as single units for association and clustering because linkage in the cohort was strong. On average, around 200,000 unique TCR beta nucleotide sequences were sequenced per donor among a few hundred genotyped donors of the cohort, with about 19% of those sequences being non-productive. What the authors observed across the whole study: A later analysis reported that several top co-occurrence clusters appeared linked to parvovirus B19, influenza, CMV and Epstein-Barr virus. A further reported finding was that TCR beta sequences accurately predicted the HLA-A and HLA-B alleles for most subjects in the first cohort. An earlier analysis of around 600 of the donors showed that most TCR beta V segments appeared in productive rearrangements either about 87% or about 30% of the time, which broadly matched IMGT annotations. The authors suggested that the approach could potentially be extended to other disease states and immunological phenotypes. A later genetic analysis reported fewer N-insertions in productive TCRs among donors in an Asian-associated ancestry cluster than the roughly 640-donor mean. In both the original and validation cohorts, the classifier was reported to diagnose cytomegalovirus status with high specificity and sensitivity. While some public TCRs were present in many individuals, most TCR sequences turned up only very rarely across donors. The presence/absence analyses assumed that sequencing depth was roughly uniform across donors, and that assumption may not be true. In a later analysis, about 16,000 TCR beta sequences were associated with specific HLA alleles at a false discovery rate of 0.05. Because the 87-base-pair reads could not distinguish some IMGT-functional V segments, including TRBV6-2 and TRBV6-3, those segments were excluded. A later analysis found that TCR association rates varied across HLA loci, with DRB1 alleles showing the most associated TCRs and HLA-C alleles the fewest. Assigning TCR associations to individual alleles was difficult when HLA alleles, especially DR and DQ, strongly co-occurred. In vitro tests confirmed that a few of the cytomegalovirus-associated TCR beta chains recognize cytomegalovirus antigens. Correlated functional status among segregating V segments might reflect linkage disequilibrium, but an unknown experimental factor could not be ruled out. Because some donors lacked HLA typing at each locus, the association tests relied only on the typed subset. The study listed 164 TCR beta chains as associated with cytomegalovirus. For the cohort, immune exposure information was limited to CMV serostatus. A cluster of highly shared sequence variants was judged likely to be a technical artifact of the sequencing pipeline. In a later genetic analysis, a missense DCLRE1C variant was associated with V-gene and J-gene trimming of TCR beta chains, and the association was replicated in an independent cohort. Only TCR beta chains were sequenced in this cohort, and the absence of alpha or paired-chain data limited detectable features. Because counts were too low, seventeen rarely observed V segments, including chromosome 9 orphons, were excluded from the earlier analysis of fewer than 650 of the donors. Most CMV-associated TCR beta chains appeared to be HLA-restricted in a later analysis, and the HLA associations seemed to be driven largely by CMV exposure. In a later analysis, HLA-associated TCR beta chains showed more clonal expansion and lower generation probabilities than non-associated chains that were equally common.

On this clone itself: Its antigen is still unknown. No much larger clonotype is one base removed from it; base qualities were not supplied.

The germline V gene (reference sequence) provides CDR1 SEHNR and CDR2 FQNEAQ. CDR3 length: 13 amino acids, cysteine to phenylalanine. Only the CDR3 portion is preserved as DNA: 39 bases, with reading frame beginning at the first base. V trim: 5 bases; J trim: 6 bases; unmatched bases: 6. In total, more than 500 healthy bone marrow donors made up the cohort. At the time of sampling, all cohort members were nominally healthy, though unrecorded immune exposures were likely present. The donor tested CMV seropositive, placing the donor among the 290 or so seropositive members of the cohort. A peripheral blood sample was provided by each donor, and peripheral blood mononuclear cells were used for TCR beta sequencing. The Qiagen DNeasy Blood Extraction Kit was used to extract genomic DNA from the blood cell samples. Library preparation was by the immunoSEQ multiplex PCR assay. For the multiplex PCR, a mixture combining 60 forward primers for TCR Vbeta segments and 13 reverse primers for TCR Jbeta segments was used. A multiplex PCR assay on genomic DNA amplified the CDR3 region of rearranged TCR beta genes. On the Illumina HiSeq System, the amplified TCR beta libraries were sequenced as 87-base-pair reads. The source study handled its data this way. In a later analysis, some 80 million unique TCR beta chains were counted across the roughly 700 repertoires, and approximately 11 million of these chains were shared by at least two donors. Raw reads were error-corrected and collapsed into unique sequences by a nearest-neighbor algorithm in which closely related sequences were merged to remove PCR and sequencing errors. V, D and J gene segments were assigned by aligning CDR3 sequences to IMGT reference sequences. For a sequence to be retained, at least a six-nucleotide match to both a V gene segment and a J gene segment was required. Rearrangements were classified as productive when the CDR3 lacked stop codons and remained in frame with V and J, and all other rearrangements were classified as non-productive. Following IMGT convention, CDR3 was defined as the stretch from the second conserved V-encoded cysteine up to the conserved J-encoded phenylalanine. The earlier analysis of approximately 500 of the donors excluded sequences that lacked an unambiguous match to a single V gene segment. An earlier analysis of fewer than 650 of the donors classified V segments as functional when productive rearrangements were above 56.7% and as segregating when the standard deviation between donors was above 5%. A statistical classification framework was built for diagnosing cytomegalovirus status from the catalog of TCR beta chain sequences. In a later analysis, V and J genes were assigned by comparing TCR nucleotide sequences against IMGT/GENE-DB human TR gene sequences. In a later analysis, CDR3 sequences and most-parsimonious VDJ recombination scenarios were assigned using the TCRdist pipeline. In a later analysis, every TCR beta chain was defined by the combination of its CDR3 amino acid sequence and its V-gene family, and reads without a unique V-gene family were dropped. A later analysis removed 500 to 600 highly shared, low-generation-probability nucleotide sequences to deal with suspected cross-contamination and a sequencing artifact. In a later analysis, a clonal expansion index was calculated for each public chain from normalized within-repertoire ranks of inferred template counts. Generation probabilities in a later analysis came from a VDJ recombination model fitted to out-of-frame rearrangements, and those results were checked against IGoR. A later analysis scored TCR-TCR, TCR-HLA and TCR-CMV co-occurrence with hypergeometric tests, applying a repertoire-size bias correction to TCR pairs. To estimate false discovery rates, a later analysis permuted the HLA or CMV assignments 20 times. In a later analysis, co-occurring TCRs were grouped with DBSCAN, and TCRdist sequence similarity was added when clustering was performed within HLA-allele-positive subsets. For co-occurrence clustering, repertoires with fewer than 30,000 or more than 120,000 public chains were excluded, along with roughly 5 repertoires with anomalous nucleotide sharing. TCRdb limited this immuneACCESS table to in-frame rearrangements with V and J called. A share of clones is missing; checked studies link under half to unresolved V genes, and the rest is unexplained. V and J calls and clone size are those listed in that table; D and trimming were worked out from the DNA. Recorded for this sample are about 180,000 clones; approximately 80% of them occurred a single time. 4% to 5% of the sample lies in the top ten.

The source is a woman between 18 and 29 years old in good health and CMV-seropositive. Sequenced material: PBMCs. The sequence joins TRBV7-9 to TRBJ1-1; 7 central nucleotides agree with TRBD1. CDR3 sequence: CASSITGAAEAFF. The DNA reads TGTGCCAGCAGCATCACAGGGGCCGCTGAAGCTTTCTTT. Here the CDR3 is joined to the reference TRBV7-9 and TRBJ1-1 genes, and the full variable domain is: DTGVSQNPRHKITKRGQNVTFRCDPISEHNRLYWYRQTLGQGPEFLTYFQNEAQLEKSRLLSDRFSAERPKGSFSTLEIQRTEQGDSAMYLCASSITGAAEAFFGQGTRLTVV.